A selection of T cell receptor beta chains follows, all from one sample in a study of blood T cell repertoires in COVID-19. The protocol was immunoSEQ multiplex PCR, while the TCRdb copy is restricted to in-frame clones and leaves out a portion. The sample lists some 150,000 clones; over 80% were seen once. Sequencing used peripheral blood. Receptors originate from a woman in her forties with active or convalescent COVID-19. The CDR3 runs from the conserved cysteine through the conserved F or W. Clone size is given for some rows only: seen once, a few or many times, or a class if the clone is expanded.

V gene	clone size	CDR3 protein
TRBV7-9	few	CASSGNREKNTEAFF
TRBV7-2	.	CASSSTGGLEAFF
TRBV10-2	.	CASSGVGLAGETQYF
TRBV4-1	.	CASSQWTEGYGYTF
TRBV3-1/TRBV3-2	.	CASSHGFNEKLFF
TRBV24-1	.	CATSDLLNNQPQHF
TRBV28	.	CASSSASADRNTEAFF
TRBV7-9	.	CASSLGGSGANVLTF
TRBV6-2/TRBV6-3	.	CASSVGQGFGTEAFF
TRBV6-5	once	CASSYLEGTEAFF
TRBV6-6	few	CASSYPGGLNTEAFF
TRBV12-3/TRBV12-4	.	CASSQPNTYGYTF
TRBV18	.	CASSPPREDEQYF
TRBV6-2/TRBV6-3	.	CASSPSGISYEQYF
TRBV27	.	CASSDQGWGNSPLHF
TRBV28	.	CASSPHKGTGNQPQHF
TRBV21-1	.	CASSLQYRNGNSNQPQHF
TRBV28	.	CASSFTRGLYEQYF
TRBV5-1	once	CASRTGTLHSYEQYF
TRBV13	.	CASSSKGTQGLGEQYF
TRBV11-2	.	CASSLVLGTTEAFF
TRBV10-3	.	CAISGGVPNTEAFF